This TCR beta chain was documented in a study of blood T cell repertoires in COVID-19. CDR1 is LNHDA and CDR2 is SQIVND in the germline V gene (reference sequence). V lost 3 bases to trimming and J lost 4 bases, with 9 bases between them. The CDR3 is made up of 13 amino acids. Clones were read by immunoSEQ multiplex PCR, and TCRdb kept only the in-frame ones, dropping some. Among about 210,000 clones listed, about 80% were seen once. The V call is TRBV19, the J call TRBJ1-2; D is uncertain. This TCR was recovered from a woman at least 80 years old with COVID-19, enrolled during active disease. Specimen: peripheral blood. In DNA, the CDR3 is TGTGCCAGTAGTATCGGGGAGGGCTATGGCTACACCTTC. It encodes CASSIGEGYGYTF.